This T cell receptor beta chain was recovered during a study of monozygotic twins with inflammatory bowel disease. With no T cell sorting beforehand, total RNA was isolated from whole blood. The CDR3 length is 12 residues. TCRdb reanalyzed the 5' RACE reads and collapses them to one entry per CDR3 protein, without DNA. The listing records roughly 300,000 distinct CDR3 sequences. J is TRBJ1-1 and V is TRBV12-3 or TRBV12-4. The sequence was obtained from a human donor with ulcerative colitis or Crohn's disease, or a healthy co-twin of an affected twin (not recorded which). The sequencing sample was made of blood. CDR3 region: CASSLGGSAAFF.